This T cell receptor beta chain originates from a study of OX40 agonist ivuxolimab in advanced cancers. About the research overall: From roughly 20 to 85 years was the age range, with a mean of around 57 years, and 70% to 85% were male. General study findings and limits: Clonal expansion among partial responders at 0.1-3.0 mg/kg ranked near the lowest. On average, CD8+ T cells had more expanded clones than CD4+. Dosing at 0.1 to 3.0 mg/kg was accompanied by clonal expansion of CD4+ and CD8+ blood T cells by week 6.

A word on this clone: No antigen is known for it.

Libraries were prepared by immunoSEQ multiplex PCR; TCRdb keeps only in-frame clonotypes and omits some of them. The sample includes 55,000 to 65,000 clones, about 90% seen only once; the top ten take 13% to 15%. J gave up 0 bases and V 6 bases, and 7 bases lay outside the gene matches. Germline CDR1 reads PRHDT; CDR2 reads FYEKMQ (reference sequence). The CDR3 is 17 amino acids. The material sequenced was CD4+ or CD8+ T cells sorted from blood, taken in a trial of the OX40 agonist ivuxolimab. The chain recombines TRBV13 with TRBJ2-2; 10 bases map to TRBD2. The sequence derives from an adult with an advanced solid tumor such as melanoma, head and neck, liver or kidney cancer. For the CDR3, the DNA is TGTGCCAGCAGTCCAGAAACTAGCGGGGCGAACACCGGGGAGCTGTTTTTT. It yields the protein CASSPETSGANTGELFF. The full variable domain, in which reference TRBV13 and TRBJ2-2 provide the parts outside the CDR3, is AAGVIQSPRHLIKEKRETATLKCYPIPRHDTVYWYQQGPGQDPQFLISFYEKMQSDKGSIPDRFSAQQFSDYHSELNMSSLELGDSALYFCASSPETSGANTGELFFGEGSRLTVL.